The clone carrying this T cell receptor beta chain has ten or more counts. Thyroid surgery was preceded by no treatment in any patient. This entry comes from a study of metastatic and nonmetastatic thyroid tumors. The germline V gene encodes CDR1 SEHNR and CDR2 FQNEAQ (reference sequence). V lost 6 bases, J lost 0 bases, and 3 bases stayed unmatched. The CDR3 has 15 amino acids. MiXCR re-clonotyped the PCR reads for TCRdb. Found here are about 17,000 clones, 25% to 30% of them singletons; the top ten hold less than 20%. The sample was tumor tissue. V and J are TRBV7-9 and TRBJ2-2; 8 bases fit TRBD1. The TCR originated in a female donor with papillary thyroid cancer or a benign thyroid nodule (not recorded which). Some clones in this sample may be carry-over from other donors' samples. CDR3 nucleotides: TGTGCCAGCAGACCGGGACAGGCGAACACCGGGGAGCTGTTTTTT. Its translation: CASRPGQANTGELFF.